The following is a T cell receptor (beta chain) sequence with its context. Germline CDR1 reads MNHNY; CDR2 reads SVGAGI (reference sequence). V was trimmed by 2 bases and J by 2 bases, leaving 7 bases between them. The CDR3 runs to 13 residues. The entry originates in a study of blood T cell repertoires in COVID-19. About the research overall: The United States, Italy and Spain provided the acute and convalescent COVID-19 samples. T cells, B-cell-depleted T cells, or PBMCs provided the cDNA or gDNA that served as material.

Clones were read by immunoSEQ multiplex PCR, and TCRdb kept only the in-frame ones, dropping some. The sample holds a few hundred thousand clones; roughly 85% are singletons and the top ten take approximately 5%. The receptor's source is a man aged 35-49 years who had been exposed to COVID-19. The chain links TRBV6-6 to TRBJ2-7; D is unclear. Sequences were obtained from PBMCs or T cells enriched from blood (not recorded which). The CDR3 loop is CASSYEATYEQYF. The CDR3 DNA sequence: TGTGCCAGCAGTTACGAGGCTACCTACGAGCAGTACTTC.